These T cell receptor beta chains were read from a single sample in a study of Graves' ophthalmopathy and Graves' hyperthyroidism. In TCRdb, the multiplex PCR reads were re-called with MiXCR into one record per CDR3 protein. The data hold 300,000 to 450,000 distinct CDR3 sequences, with approximately 18% observed a single time. Sequencing was done on a sample of peripheral blood. Receptor source: an adult woman with stable Graves' hyperthyroidism. The CDR3 runs from the conserved cysteine through the conserved F or W. Fields, in order: J gene, D gene, CDR3 length, V gene, clone size, CDR3 protein, CDR3 DNA. A D gene is named only where the DNA matches it firmly. A row's size may be missing; if present it is once, few, many or a size class.

>TRBJ1-2|.|13|TRBV4-3|.
CASSHDYPYGYAF
TGCGCCAGCAGCCACGATTACCCCTATGGCTACGCCTTC
>TRBJ2-7|.|13|TRBV5-1|many
CASSHQSSYEQYF
TGCGCCAGCAGCCACCAATCATCCTACGAGCAGTACTTC
>TRBJ2-5|.|14|TRBV18|.
CASSPPMGQETQYF
TGTGCCAGCTCACCACCGATGGGGCAAGAGACCCAGTACTTC
>TRBJ1-5|.|15|TRBV6-4|many
CASSGAEPRNQPQHF
TGTGCCAGCAGTGGGGCGGAACCGCGCAATCAGCCCCAGCATTTT
>TRBJ2-5|TRBD2|15|TRBV29-1|few
CSAGTSGRVQETQYF
TGCAGCGCCGGGACTAGCGGGAGAGTGCAAGAGACCCAGTACTTC
>TRBJ2-5|.|14|TRBV4-1|many
CASSQDDVVETQYF
TGCGCCAGCAGCCAAGATGACGTTGTCGAGACCCAGTACTTC
>TRBJ1-6|TRBD1|14|TRBV10-3|many
CAIKEGQGNSPLHF
TGTGCCATCAAGGAAGGACAGGGGAATTCACCCCTCCACTTT
>TRBJ1-2|.|15|TRBV5-4|.
CASSFSPESPPPGTF
TGTGCCAGCAGCTTTTCGCCCGAAAGCCCGCCCCCTGGGACCTTC
>TRBJ2-7|TRBD1|16|TRBV7-6|many
CASSLDVGTGRVEQYF
TGTGCCAGCAGCTTAGACGTGGGGACAGGCAGGGTCGAGCAGTACTTC
>TRBJ1-1|TRBD1|12|TRBV28|.
CASNEAGQGPFF
TGTGCCAGCAATGAGGCGGGACAGGGTCCTTTCTTT
>TRBJ1-6|.|13|TRBV29-1|many
CSVGYSRNSPLHF
TGCAGCGTTGGCTACAGTCGGAATTCACCCCTCCACTTT
>TRBJ2-7|.|14|TRBV19|many
CASSPRAGTYEQYF
TGTGCCAGTAGTCCCAGGGCGGGGACCTACGAGCAGTACTTC
>TRBJ2-5|TRBD2|15|TRBV12-5|.
CASGLAGGSGETQYF
TGTGCTAGTGGGCTAGCGGGGGGAAGTGGAGAGACCCAGTACTTC
>TRBJ1-1|.|16|TRBV19|many
CASSIGVASPGTEAFF
TGTGCCAGTAGTATAGGGGTCGCCAGTCCGGGGACTGAAGCTTTCTTT
>TRBJ2-2|TRBD1|16|TRBV28|many
CARKDRNITNTGELFF
TGTGCCAGGAAGGACAGGAACATAACGAACACCGGGGAGCTGTTTTTT
>TRBJ2-7|TRBD2|15|TRBV27|many
CASSKLAGGLTEQYF
TGTGCCAGCAGTAAATTGGCGGGAGGCTTAACCGAGCAGTACTTC
>TRBJ2-5|TRBD2|15|TRBV20-1|.
CSAINIAGGRETQYF
TGCAGTGCCATCAATATAGCGGGAGGACGAGAGACCCAGTACTTC
>TRBJ2-4|.|14|TRBV7-8|many
CASSLSATGTIQYF
TGTGCCAGCAGCTTAAGTGCTACAGGAACAATTCAGTACTTC
>TRBJ1-2|.|13|TRBV6-1|.
CASSEISNYGYTF
TGTGCCAGCAGTGAAATTTCTAACTATGGCTACACCTTC
>TRBJ2-1|TRBD2|15|TRBV4-1|.
CASSPLAGGTNEQFF
TGCGCCAGCAGCCCACTAGCGGGAGGGACCAATGAGCAGTTCTTC
>TRBJ1-5|.|15|TRBV15|.
CATSSGPGSNQPQHF
TGTGCCACCAGCAGCGGCCCGGGTAGCAATCAGCCCCAGCATTTT
>TRBJ1-5|TRBD1|15|TRBV12-3/TRBV12-4|.
CASSTNPGQGQPQHF
TGTGCCAGCAGTACTAACCCGGGACAGGGACAGCCCCAGCATTTT
>TRBJ1-6|TRBD1|15|TRBV3-1|few
CASSQGQGPDSPLHF
TGTGCCAGCAGCCAGGGACAGGGTCCGGATTCACCCCTCCACTTT
>TRBJ2-7|TRBD1|15|TRBV6-5|many
CASSNRGMSSYEQYF
TGTGCCAGCAGTAACAGGGGGATGAGCTCCTACGAGCAGTACTTC
>TRBJ2-7|.|15|TRBV27|many
CASSHRAPGAYEQYF
TGTGCCAGCAGCCATCGGGCCCCGGGAGCCTACGAGCAGTACTTC
>TRBJ1-1|.|13|TRBV30|many
CAWSPGRNTEAFF
TGTGCCTGGAGTCCCGGGAGGAACACTGAAGCTTTCTTT
>TRBJ1-5|.|14|TRBV6-1|many
CASSEALFFQPQHF
TGTGCCAGCAGTGAAGCCTTGTTCTTTCAGCCCCAGCATTTT
>TRBJ1-2|.|14|TRBV6-2/TRBV6-3|many
CASSYTTGNYGYTF
TGTGCCAGCAGTTACACTACAGGGAACTATGGCTACACCTTC
>TRBJ2-5|.|14|TRBV12-3/TRBV12-4|many
CASSSTGPGETQYF
TGTGCCAGCAGTTCCACAGGGCCGGGGGAGACCCAGTACTTC
>TRBJ1-1|.|14|TRBV27|many
CASSSTARNTEAFF
TGTGCCAGCAGTTCGACGGCCCGGAACACTGAAGCTTTCTTT
>TRBJ2-7|.|13|TRBV18|many
CASSPGQGSEQYF
TGTGCCAGCTCACCGGGCCAAGGGTCCGAGCAGTACTTC
>TRBJ2-5|.|14|TRBV28|medium-sized
CASIQGDYQETQYF
TGTGCCAGCATCCAGGGGGACTACCAAGAGACCCAGTACTTC
>TRBJ2-7|.|16|TRBV11-2|many
CASRKGPRDRTYEQYF
TGTGCCAGCAGGAAGGGTCCCCGGGATCGCACCTACGAGCAGTACTTC
>TRBJ2-5|TRBD2|15|TRBV4-1|many
CASKRTSGRRETQYF
TGCGCCAGCAAGAGGACTAGCGGGAGAAGAGAGACCCAGTACTTC
>TRBJ2-7|.|10|TRBV20-1|many
CSAQNYEQYF
TGCAGTGCTCAAAACTACGAGCAGTACTTC
>TRBJ2-7|.|14|TRBV2|many
CASTDRFFSYEQYF
TGTGCCAGCACCGACAGGTTTTTCTCCTACGAGCAGTACTTC
>TRBJ1-5|TRBD1|14|TRBV2|many
CASSETGGYQPQHF
TGTGCCAGCAGCGAGACAGGGGGATATCAGCCCCAGCATTTT
>TRBJ1-2|.|14|TRBV6-1|once
CASAKTSSNYGYTF
TGTGCCAGCGCCAAGACATCTTCTAACTATGGCTACACCTTC
>TRBJ1-6|.|13|TRBV25-1|many
CASSDTARSPLHF
TGTGCCAGCAGTGATACAGCGCGATCACCCCTCCACTTT
>TRBJ1-2|.|14|TRBV12-3/TRBV12-4|many
CASSMSITNYGYTF
TGTGCCAGCAGTATGAGTATCACTAACTATGGCTACACCTTC
>TRBJ2-1|TRBD1|15|TRBV13|.
CASSSTGQGYNEQFF
TGTGCCAGCAGCTCAACGGGACAGGGATACAATGAGCAGTTCTTC
>TRBJ2-7|TRBD2|15|TRBV12-3/TRBV12-4|once
CASSDRTIGRADQYF
TGTGCCAGCAGTGACCGGACTATCGGGAGGGCCGATCAGTACTTC
>TRBJ2-6|.|15|TRBV6-1|many
CASTPVRGGANVLTF
TGTGCCAGCACCCCGGTGAGGGGCGGGGCCAACGTCCTGACTTTC
>TRBJ2-2|.|14|TRBV28|many
CASTFSGATGELFF
TGTGCCAGCACCTTCTCAGGGGCCACCGGGGAGCTGTTTTTT
>TRBJ2-5|TRBD2|18|TRBV28|.
CASSLSLAPGLALETQYF
TGTGCCAGCAGTCTTTCCTTAGCTCCGGGACTAGCTTTGGAGACCCAGTACTTC